These 30 T cell receptor beta chains originate from one sample sequenced in a study of T cell repertoires in cytomegalovirus infection. TCRdb re-called the reads through MiXCR, storing one row per CDR3 protein. The table has around 190,000 distinct CDR3 sequences, roughly an eighth seen once; the top ten hold roughly a quarter. The sample comprised PBMCs. These receptors were taken from a human donor in good health (CMV status not recorded). Some clones in this sample may be carry-over from other donors' samples.

In its sample, this clonotype was seen many times. Given the absence of the conserved phenylalanine or tryptophan at the CDR3 end, a read error is likely. The chain joins TRBV7-2 to TRBJ1-1; D may be TRBD1 (6 bases). The CDR3 is 16 residues long. The ends were cut back, 4 bases at V and 0 bases at J, with 15 bases in the middle. Germline loops: CDR1 SGHTA, CDR2 FQGNSA. In nucleotides, the CDR3 is TGTGCCAGCAGCTACACGCGGACAGCCATGAACACTGAAGCTTTCCTT. Translated, it gives CASSYTRTAMNTEAFL.

This clonotype was counted many times. This CDR3 reads CASSLAWGYTGELFF. In DNA form, the CDR3 reads TGTGCCAGCAGCTTAGCGTGGGGTTACACCGGGGAGCTGTTTTTT. The V call is TRBV11-2, the J call TRBJ2-2, with D uncertain. The V and J ends lost 1 base and 3 bases respectively, with 9 bases between them. The CDR3 runs 15 residues. CDR1 and CDR2 from the germline V gene are SGHAT and FQNNGV.

This clonotype was seen at least ten times. Written as DNA, the CDR3 is TGTGCCAGCACTCCCTCCGGGACAGCCCTTGTAGAGCAGTACTTC. Amino acids: CASTPSGTALVEQYF. The chain recombines TRBV2 with TRBJ2-7; TRBD1 aligns across 7 bases. CDR1 and CDR2 from the germline V gene are SNHLY and FYNNEI. The V segment lost 7 bases and the J segment 7 bases; nucleotides outside the gene matches: 16. The CDR3 has 15 residues.

The table lists this clonotype with many counts. This rearrangement joins TRBV12-5 to TRBJ1-2, with 9 bases fitting TRBD1. V shed 5 bases and J 3 bases; nucleotides not matched to a gene: 10. CDR1 is LGHNT, CDR2 FRNRAP, per germline. The CDR3 has 16 amino acids. The CDR3 DNA reads TGTGCTAGTGGTCCAGGAACAGGGGGCGCTTACTATGGCTACACCTTC. Residues: CASGPGTGGAYYGYTF. The full variable domain, completed using reference TRBV12-5 and TRBJ1-2, is DARVTQTPRHKVTEMGQEVTMRCQPILGHNTVFWYRQTMMQGLELLAYFRNRAPLDDSGMPKDRFSAEMPDATLATLKIQPSEPRDSAVYFCASGPGTGGAYYGYTFGSGTRLTVV.

This chain joins TRBV19 and TRBJ1-1; D possibly corresponds to TRBD1 (6 bases). The CDR3 consists of 13 residues. CDR1 and CDR2 from the germline V gene are LNHDA and SQIVND (reference sequence). Trimming removed 3 bases at V and 4 bases at J, with 9 bases between. In DNA, the CDR3 is TGTGCCAGTAGTATTAGGGGGACCACTGAAGCTTTCTTT. Protein product: CASSIRGTTEAFF.

This clonotype was seen a few times. The chain links TRBV28 to TRBJ2-1; D not resolved. Trimming cost V 6 bases and J 1 base, with 16 bases left between them. The CDR3 extends over 16 amino acids. Germline lookup yields CDR1 MDHEN and CDR2 SYDVKM. DNA of the CDR3: TGTGCCAGCAGCCCCCCCGGTTGGGGTTCCTACAATGAGCAGTTCTTC. This sequence encodes CASSPPGWGSYNEQFF.

Ten or more counts support this clonotype. The rearrangement links TRBV7-3 to TRBJ2-7, with TRBD2 as a possible D gene (6 bases). There are 15 residues in the CDR3. In germline, CDR1 is SGHTA, CDR2 FQGTGA. The V and J ends lost 2 bases and 7 bases respectively, with 18 bases between them. CDR3 coding DNA: TGTGCCAGCAGCTTATTCTGGACATTACGGGAGGAGCAGTACTTC. Translation gives CASSLFWTLREEQYF.

In its sample, this clonotype was seen a few times. The V call is TRBV5-4, the J call TRBJ2-5, with TRBD2 identical over 13 bases. J was trimmed by 1 base and V by 9 bases; bases with no gene match: 6. This CDR3 contains 15 residues. Germline CDR1 and CDR2: SGHNT and YYREEE (reference sequence). CDR3 sequence: CATTGTSGAQETQYF. The CDR3 DNA reads TGTGCCACCACCGGGACTAGCGGGGCCCAAGAGACCCAGTACTTC.

V and J are TRBV15 and TRBJ2-5; the D gene is possibly TRBD1 (5 bases). V lost 0 bases to trimming and J lost 1 base, with 9 bases between them. This CDR3 comprises 15 residues. Looked up from germline, CDR1 is LNHNV and CDR2 is YYDKDF (reference sequence). The CDR3 protein is CATSREKGLQETQYF. The CDR3 coding sequence is TGTGCCACCAGCAGAGAAAAGGGGCTCCAAGAGACCCAGTACTTC.

This clonotype has at least ten counts. The chain links TRBV12-3 or TRBV12-4 to TRBJ2-4; possibly TRBD2 for D (6 bases). The CDR3 covers 15 residues. V was trimmed by 7 bases and J by 5 bases, leaving 18 bases between them. This CDR3 is CASILRGSPENIQYF. DNA of the CDR3: TGTGCCAGCATCTTGCGGGGTTCCCCGGAAAACATTCAGTACTTC.

This clonotype came up a few times. The V call is TRBV20-1, the J call TRBJ2-3, with TRBD2 identical over 10 bases. The germline CDR1 and CDR2 sequences are DFQATT and SNEGSKA (reference sequence). V dropped 1 base and J dropped 5; count of bases not matched to a gene: 6. The CDR3 sequence is 15 residues long. The CDR3, as DNA: TGCAGTGCTAGAGCGGGTAGCGGGGGGAAAGATACGCAGTATTTT. Amino acid sequence: CSARAGSGGKDTQYF.

V and J are TRBV4-3 and TRBJ2-7; unclear D gene. In germline, CDR1 is LGHNA, CDR2 YSLEER. Deletions cut 0 bases from V and 1 base from J, with 13 bases between. The CDR3 length is 16 residues. CDR3 bases: TGCGCCAGCAGCCAAGATCAAGAAAGCAGTTCCTACGAGCAGTACTTC. Its protein product is CASSQDQESSSYEQYF.

V usage is TRBV20-1 and J usage is TRBJ1-1, with D unclear. Trimming removed 0 bases at V and 4 bases at J, with 9 bases between. Germline values: CDR1 DFQATT, CDR2 SNEGSKA (reference sequence). The CDR3 has 13 amino acids. The CDR3 bases are TGCAGTGCTAGAGATCATCGGGGCACTGAAGCTTTCTTT. Translating gives CSARDHRGTEAFF.

The sample holds a few counts of this clonotype. V gene TRBV6-1 combines with J gene TRBJ2-5; D is possibly TRBD1 (5 bases). The CDR3 totals 15 residues. CDR1 and CDR2 (germline): MNHNS, SASEGT. The germline V and J ends were trimmed by 6 bases and 1 base, with 15 bases remaining between them. CDR3 nucleotide sequence: TGTGCCAGCAGCCATTCTCAGGGTAGCCAAGAGACCCAGTACTTC. Amino acids: CASSHSQGSQETQYF.

The rearrangement joins TRBV5-1 to TRBJ1-3; no definite D call. The germline V and J ends were trimmed by 3 bases and 0 bases, with 13 bases remaining between them. This CDR3 is built from 16 residues. CDR1 SGHRS and CDR2 YFSETQ come from the germline V gene. The CDR3 DNA reads as TGCGCCAGCAGCTATAACGAGGGTTCCTCTGGAAACACCATATATTTT. It translates to CASSYNEGSSGNTIYF.

In its sample, this clonotype was seen many times. This chain links TRBV7-2 with TRBJ1-1; 7 positions agree with TRBD1. Per the germline V gene, CDR1 is SGHTA and CDR2 is FQGNSA. Trimming removed 3 bases from V and 11 bases from J; junction bases left unmatched: 9. The CDR3 consists of 13 residues. The CDR3 is CASSFRLGQEAFF. Here the CDR3 DNA reads TGTGCCAGCAGCTTCCGGTTAGGACAGGAGGCTTTCTTT.

The table lists this clonotype with many counts. The V call is TRBV2, the J call TRBJ2-7, with D perhaps matching TRBD1 (6 bases). The CDR3 is 16 amino acids. Trimming stripped 4 bases from V and 2 bases from J, with 18 bases between. The V gene's germline CDR1 is SNHLY and CDR2 FYNNEI. DNA for the CDR3: TGTGCCAGCAGTGGTGCCAGGGGCGTCGTGACCTACGAGCAGTACTTC. It translates to CASSGARGVVTYEQYF.

This clonotype turned up a few times. This rearrangement joins TRBV7-9 to TRBJ2-2, with D tentatively TRBD2 (6 bases). The CDR3 is 15 residues long. Germline assignment: CDR1 SEHNR and CDR2 FQNEAQ (reference sequence). V gave up 5 bases and J gave up 3 bases, with 13 bases separating them. CDR3 residues: CASSAEGLYTGELFF. The CDR3 nucleotides are TGTGCCAGCAGCGCCGAGGGACTTTACACCGGGGAGCTGTTTTTT.

This clonotype was counted a few times. The chain combines TRBV7-8 with TRBJ1-2; no firm D call. Germline values: CDR1 SGHVS, CDR2 FQNEAQ. V lost 5 bases and J 11 bases, leaving 15 bases between the germline ends. This CDR3 spans 12 amino acids. CDR3 sequence: CASSPRTDSYTF. CDR3 nucleotide sequence: TGTGCCAGCAGCCCAAGGACCGATTCGTACACCTTC.

This clonotype was seen only a few times. The rearrangement links TRBV6-2 or TRBV6-3 to TRBJ2-1, with 7 positions matching TRBD2. V gave up 6 bases and J gave up 0 bases; unmatched junction bases: 8. The CDR3 loop spans 16 amino acids. The germline CDR1 and CDR2 sequences are MNHEY and SVGEGT. DNA for the CDR3: TGTGCCAGCAGCCTGACTAGCCCTCACTCCTACAATGAGCAGTTCTTC. Translation: CASSLTSPHSYNEQFF.

A few counts support this clonotype. The chain has TRBV7-9 and TRBJ2-7; D remains unclear. CDR3 size: 11 residues. Germline V CDR1 and CDR2: SEHNR, FQNEAQ (reference sequence). Deletions cut 2 bases from V and 6 bases from J, with 5 bases between. This CDR3 reads CASSLISEQYF. Here the CDR3 DNA reads TGTGCCAGCAGCTTAATTTCCGAGCAGTACTTC.

This rearrangement joins TRBV28 to TRBJ1-6; no definite D call. V lost 2 bases, J lost 9 bases, and 8 bases lay in between. The CDR3 runs 13 residues. Germline CDR1 reads MDHEN; CDR2 reads SYDVKM. For the CDR3, the DNA is TGTGCCAGCAGTTTAGAACAGAGTTCACCCCTCCACTTT. This encodes CASSLEQSSPLHF.

This clonotype has ten or more counts. The rearrangement joins TRBV10-3 to TRBJ1-2; D gene uncertain. Germline CDR1 is ENHRY and CDR2 is SYGVKD. This CDR3 is built from 13 residues. V was clipped by 3 bases and J by 8 bases, with 13 bases between them. CDR3 in DNA: TGTGCCATCAGTGATAATGGCGCGGGAGGCTACACCTTC. Its translation: CAISDNGAGGYTF.

The sample holds many counts of this clonotype. The chain joins TRBV10-3 to TRBJ2-6; D is possibly TRBD1 (5 bases). V was trimmed by 3 bases and J by 2 bases, leaving 8 bases between them. This CDR3 spans 15 amino acids. Germline CDR1 is ENHRY and CDR2 is SYGVKD. The CDR3 is CAISEKGTGANVLTF. The CDR3 DNA sequence: TGTGCCATCAGTGAAAAGGGGACTGGGGCCAACGTCCTGACTTTC.

The V call is TRBV28, the J call TRBJ2-3; weak D call: TRBD2 (6 bases). The CDR3 is 14 amino acids. The V gene lost 2 bases and the J gene lost 5 bases, with 11 bases spanning the gap. Germline CDR1 MDHEN, CDR2 SYDVKM. The CDR3 spells CASSLHGSGDTQYF. For the CDR3, the DNA is TGTGCCAGCAGTTTACACGGGAGTGGAGATACGCAGTATTTT.

This clonotype was picked up many times. This chain links TRBV7-9 with TRBJ2-1, with 11 bases matching TRBD2. The CDR3 length is 19 residues. The trim removed 4 bases at V and 0 bases at J, leaving 11 bases unmatched. Germline V gene lookup returns CDR1 SEHNR and CDR2 FQNEAQ (reference sequence). CDR3 DNA sequence: TGTGCCAGCAGCTCGCTGAGGAAAACTAGCGGGAGCTCCTACAATGAGCAGTTCTTC. This gives the protein CASSSLRKTSGSSYNEQFF.

This clonotype came up many times. The chain uses TRBV11-1 and TRBJ2-2; D may be TRBD2 (5 bases). V was trimmed by 5 bases and J by 5 bases, leaving 12 bases between them. Germline V gene data show CDR1 as SGHAT and CDR2 as FQDESV (reference sequence). CDR3 length: 14 amino acids. The CDR3, as DNA: TGTGCCAGCAGCCTACTTCGGGGAACCGGGGAGCTGTTTTTT. Residues: CASSLLRGTGELFF.

This clonotype appeared many times. This chain links TRBV7-2 with TRBJ1-6; 7 bases are a match to TRBD1. Trimming at V came to 5 bases and at J to 10 bases, leaving 8 bases not matched to a gene. Germline loops: CDR1 SGHTA, CDR2 FQGNSA. The CDR3 consists of 14 residues. The CDR3 sequence: CASSALTGISPLHF. CDR3 in DNA: TGTGCCAGCAGCGCTTTGACAGGGATCTCACCCCTCCACTTT.

This clonotype was recorded many times. The rearrangement links TRBV10-3 to TRBJ2-1, with D tentatively TRBD1 (6 bases). The CDR3 covers 17 residues. The germline CDR1 and CDR2 sequences are ENHRY and SYGVKD. The germline V and J ends were trimmed by 0 bases and 5 bases, with 17 bases remaining between them. CDR3 sequence: CAISESDTGPPNNEQFF. The CDR3 DNA follows: TGTGCCATCAGTGAGTCGGATACAGGGCCCCCTAACAATGAGCAGTTCTTC.

This clonotype was seen repeatedly, ten times or more. The chain has TRBV5-1 and TRBJ1-3, with D possibly matching TRBD1 (6 bases). Deletions cut 2 bases from V and 0 bases from J, with 18 bases between. This CDR3 has 18 residues. Germline CDR1 SGHRS, CDR2 YFSETQ. CDR3 bases: TGCGCCAGCAGCTTCTTCGGGGACACGGTCCTCTCTGGAAACACCATATATTTT. Residues: CASSFFGDTVLSGNTIYF. Using reference TRBV5-1 and TRBJ1-3 for the parts outside the CDR3, the full variable domain is KAGVTQTPRYLIKTRGQQVTLSCSPISGHRSVSWYQQTPGQGLQFLFEYFSETQRNKGNFPGRFSGRQFSNSRSEMNVSTLELGDSALYLCASSFFGDTVLSGNTIYFGEGSWLTVV.